What follows are 13 T cell receptor beta chains derived from one specimen sequenced in a study of T cell repertoires in cytomegalovirus infection. No antigen is known for these receptors. Via MiXCR, TCRdb re-called the reads, giving one row per CDR3 protein. The sample has over 250,000 distinct CDR3 sequences; around 20% are singletons. The sample was cultured PBMCs, taken from culture after CMV antigen stimulation. The receptors shown here come from a human donor in good health (CMV status not recorded). Some clones in this sample may be carry-over from other donors' samples.

This clonotype was seen a handful of times. The CDR3 loop reads CASSLSSAGNTEAFF. CDR3 bases: TGTGCCAGCAGTTTATCGTCGGCAGGGAACACTGAAGCTTTCTTT. The rearrangement links TRBV27 to TRBJ1-1, with no clear D. V was cut by 0 bases and J by 1 base, with 9 bases left in between. This CDR3 comprises 15 residues. The germline gives CDR1 MNHEY, CDR2 SMNVEV (reference sequence).

The V gene is TRBV4-2, the J gene TRBJ2-1, with 14 bases lining up with TRBD2. This CDR3 region has 18 residues. After removal of 3 bases from V and 7 bases from J, the junction contained 11 bases not matched to a gene. Germline CDR1 reads LGHNA; CDR2 reads YNFKEQ. For the CDR3, the DNA is TGTGCCAGCAGCCAGGGGACTAGCGGGAGCTGGACACAGAATGAGCAGTTCTTC. The encoded protein is CASSQGTSGSWTQNEQFF.

The table lists this clonotype with many counts. The chain has TRBV7-8 and TRBJ2-5, with D possibly TRBD2 on 6 matching bases. From germline, CDR1 is SGHVS and CDR2 FQNEAQ. The CDR3 runs to 15 residues. Deletions cut 2 bases from V and 4 bases from J, with 14 bases between. CDR3 in amino acids: CASSLQNRRGETQYF. The CDR3 region has the DNA TGTGCCAGCAGCTTACAAAACAGGAGGGGAGAGACCCAGTACTTC.

This clonotype was seen repeatedly, ten times or more. The V gene is TRBV7-8, the J gene TRBJ2-3; D remains unclear. Germline V gives CDR1 SGHVS, CDR2 FQNEAQ. CDR3 size: 16 residues. Trimming removed 1 base from V and 2 bases from J, with 13 bases in between. Written as DNA, the CDR3 is TGTGCCAGCAGCTTAGTGGGCCTAGATGACACAGATACGCAGTATTTT. This sequence encodes CASSLVGLDDTDTQYF.

The chain joins TRBV6-4 to TRBJ1-4; D is uncertain. The CDR3 has 23 amino acids. The V gene's germline CDR1 is MRHNA and CDR2 SNTAGT. The germline V and J ends were trimmed by 7 bases and 0 bases, with 36 bases remaining between them. This CDR3 is CASKFDGGRTPVLIPSTNEKLFF. In nucleotides, the CDR3 is TGTGCCAGCAAGTTCGACGGCGGTCGTACACCGGTGTTGATTCCTTCAACTAATGAAAAACTGTTTTTT.

This clonotype was counted once. The gene calls are TRBV12-3 or TRBV12-4 and TRBJ1-1; unclear D gene. The CDR3 loop spans 12 amino acids. The V and J ends lost 5 bases and 9 bases respectively, with 13 bases between them. In nucleotides, the CDR3 is TGTGCCAGCAGTCTAGGATTGTTACAAGCTTTCTTT. Translated, it gives CASSLGLLQAFF.

The V gene is TRBV25-1, the J gene TRBJ2-7; TRBD1 agrees at 9 bases. The V segment lost 7 bases and the J segment 6 bases; nucleotides outside the gene matches: 7. This CDR3 has 13 residues. CDR1 and CDR2 (germline): MGHDK, SYGVNS. CDR3 DNA sequence: TGTGCCAGCATACCGGGACAGGGTGCCGAGCAGTACTTC. It encodes CASIPGQGAEQYF.

About this clonotype: At one end the junction does not follow the germline gene, possibly because of a read error. The chain carries TRBV7-2 and TRBJ2-1, with 9 positions matching TRBD2. The germline V gene encodes CDR1 SGHTA and CDR2 FQGNSA. The CDR3 runs 18 residues. The CDR3 sequence: CAGSLAGVAGLTYNEQFF. The CDR3 nucleotides are TGTGCCGGCAGCTTAGCGGGAGTAGCGGGACTGACCTACAATGAGCAGTTCTTC. Full variable domain (outside the CDR3, taken from reference TRBV7-2 and TRBJ2-1): GAGVSQSPSNKVTEKGKDVELRCDPISGHTALYWYRQSLGQGLEFLIYFQGNSAPDKSGLPSDRFSAERTGGSVSTLTIQRTQQEDSAVYLCAGSLAGVAGLTYNEQFFGPGTRLTVL.

The V gene is TRBV5-1, the J gene TRBJ2-1; D is unresolved. Trimming took off 0 bases at V and 8 bases at J, with 9 bases between the two ends. Germline CDR1 and CDR2: SGHRS and YFSETQ. CDR3 length: 13 amino acids. The CDR3 loop is CASSLALADEQFF. CDR3 nucleotides: TGCGCCAGCAGCTTGGCTTTAGCCGATGAGCAGTTCTTC.

This chain links TRBV5-4 with TRBJ2-3; a weak D match, TRBD1 (5 bases). V was trimmed by 0 bases and J by 0 bases, leaving 11 bases between them. CDR3 length: 16 residues. Germline V gives CDR1 SGHNT, CDR2 YYREEE (reference sequence). The CDR3 loop is CASSLGLGQSTDTQYF. The DNA for the CDR3 is TGTGCCAGCAGCTTGGGCCTGGGGCAGAGCACAGATACGCAGTATTTT.

The chain combines TRBV2 with TRBJ1-4; no reliable D call. CDR1 is SNHLY and CDR2 is FYNNEI in the germline V gene. Between the trimmed V and J ends, which lost 4 bases and 5 bases, there was a span of 17 bases. There are 16 residues in the CDR3. Here the CDR3 reads CASSGIQQYLNEKLFF. The CDR3 DNA is TGTGCCAGCAGTGGGATTCAACAGTACCTCAATGAAAAACTGTTTTTT.

The rearrangement joins TRBV2 to TRBJ2-7, with D perhaps matching TRBD1 or TRBD2 (5 bases each). Trimming shortened V by 1 base and J by 5 bases, and 18 bases separated the two germline ends. The CDR3 extends over 16 amino acids. Germline CDR1 reads SNHLY; CDR2 reads FYNNEI. The CDR3 spells CASSEVWAGRGHEQYF. The CDR3 DNA sequence: TGTGCCAGCAGTGAAGTCTGGGCAGGGAGAGGGCACGAGCAGTACTTC. Drawing the rest from reference TRBV2 and TRBJ2-7, the complete variable domain is EPEVTQTPSHQVTQMGQEVILRCVPISNHLYFYWYRQILGQKVEFLVSFYNNEISEKSEIFDDQFSVERPDGSNFTLKIRSTKLEDSAMYFCASSEVWAGRGHEQYFGPGTRLTVT.

This clonotype was counted at least ten times. The chain is built from TRBV4-3 and TRBJ1-5, with D perhaps matching TRBD1 (6 bases). There are 15 residues in the CDR3. Germline assignment: CDR1 LGHNA and CDR2 YSLEER. Trimming cost V 1 base and J 2 bases, with 9 bases left between them. CDR3 protein: CASSQVAGGNQPQHF. The CDR3 nucleotides are TGCGCCAGCAGCCAAGTAGCAGGGGGCAATCAGCCCCAGCATTTT.